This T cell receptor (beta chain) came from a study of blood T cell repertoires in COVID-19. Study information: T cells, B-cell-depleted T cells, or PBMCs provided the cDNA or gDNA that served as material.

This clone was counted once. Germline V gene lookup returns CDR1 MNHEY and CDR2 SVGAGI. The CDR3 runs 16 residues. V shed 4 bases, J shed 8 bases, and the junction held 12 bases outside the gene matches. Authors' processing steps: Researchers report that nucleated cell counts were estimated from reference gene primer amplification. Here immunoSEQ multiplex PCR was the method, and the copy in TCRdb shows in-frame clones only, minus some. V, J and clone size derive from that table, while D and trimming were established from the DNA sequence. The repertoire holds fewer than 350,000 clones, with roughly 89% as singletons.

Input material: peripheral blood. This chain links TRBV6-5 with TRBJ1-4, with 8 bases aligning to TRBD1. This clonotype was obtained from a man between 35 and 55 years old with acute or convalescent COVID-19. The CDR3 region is CASSSRQGPQGEKLFF. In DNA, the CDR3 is TGTGCCAGCAGTTCCCGACAGGGGCCCCAAGGGGAAAAACTGTTTTTT.